The source of this T cell receptor (beta chain) is a study of shared clonotypes between healthy human individuals (dated by TCRdb to 2020 to 2022). Broadly, across the study: The cohort comprised a couple of women and a few men aged 18 to 49 years. To estimate repertoire size and how much clonotype sharing occurs between individuals, the study deeply sequenced the blood TCR repertoires of five or six healthy adults. Libraries were prepared and TCR repertoires were sequenced by different laboratories using diverse techniques, in order to increase sequencing depth and limit assay-specific biases. Leukapheresis yielded between about 0.94 and 9.5 billion PBMCs per donor. Per donor, three plates each were used for CD4 naive and CD4 memory, two for CD8 naive, and one for CD8 memory.

Using the deep immunoSEQ assay, TCR CDR3 regions were amplified from genomic DNA by multiplex PCR. For each cell subset, the extracted genomic DNA was distributed evenly across all wells of several immunoSEQ 96-well plates, and each plate served as one replicate. For sorted subsets, 150 to 250 ng genomic DNA, equal to some 28,000 T cell genomes, was loaded into each replicate PCR. The purified libraries were quantified using a Qubit 3.0 fluorometer, sized with a Bioanalyzer 2100, and then quantified again using the KAPA Library Quantification kit. Every immunoSEQ 96-well plate was sequenced on a separate single-read 150-cycle Illumina NextSeq 550 flow cell. The paper's data handling went like this. Because the immunoSEQ output included only junctional sequences and no quality scores, the filtering could not be the same as the filtering used for full-length reads. Sequences were annotated with PyIR, a Python wrapper for IgBLAST v1.9, and V/J genes and CDR3 were assigned using IMGT germline references. Any read was removed if the V/J assignment was weak (E-value above 1e-6), the CDR3 was missing, or the read contained stop codons, out-of-frame junctions, or ambiguous translated residues. V3J clonotypes were defined as sequences sharing an identical inferred V gene, J gene, and CDR3 amino acid sequence. To compute the percentage overlap between repertoires, the number of shared unique clonotypes was divided by the size of the smaller repertoire. Richness of each repertoire was evaluated using RTK rarefaction, the Chao1 estimator, and Recon v2.1 estimates of unobserved clonotypes. Generation probabilities were computed with OLGA for all TCRbeta clonotypes obtained by the gDNA method from four donors. TCRdb carries this immuneACCESS record with in-frame sequences only. Its versions omit some clonotypes, under half of them owing to an unresolved V gene in the studies checked, with the rest unexplained. V and J calls and clone size are as listed in that table; D and trimming were resolved from the DNA. This sample gives just under 350,000 clones in total; less than 75% of them show up just once. About 9.4% of the sample rests with the top ten.

The donors were healthy, HIV-negative adults with no recently reported acute infections or vaccinations. Every donor was a Caucasian adult living in Nashville, Tennessee, USA. CD4+ T cells were enriched through magnetic negative selection, after which naive cells were positively selected on CD45RA and the remaining negative fraction served as the memory subset. Blood was collected by leukapheresis, and PBMCs were isolated by Ficoll-Histopaque density gradient centrifugation and then cryopreserved in liquid nitrogen vapor phase. Analytical flow cytometry was used to check the purity and quantity of every magnetically sorted T cell population. Genomic DNA was isolated from each sorted fraction and quantified by UV absorbance on a Nanodrop 2000c. This clone was seen a few times. It has no known antigen specificity. Base-call qualities are not available, and no considerably larger clone is one nucleotide away.

Overall study results and their limits: Rarefaction of sorted-subset datasets indicated incomplete sequencing despite the large sequencing depth. Larger estimated clonotype richness was generally found for naive subsets than for memory subsets. Roughly 5% of naive CD4, 3% to 4% of naive CD8, 2.3% of memory CD4, and 0.4% of memory CD8 clonotypes were shared across several donors. Compared with non-shared clonotypes, clonotypes shared by all four sorted-subset donors had higher generation probabilities. Sampling was restricted to blood, and TCR repertoires in tissues likely differ from the TCR repertoires found in blood. The small number of donors limited the genetic and exposure-history diversity represented. Based on pairwise subsampling, the degree of clonotype sharing among donors was expected to be affected by sequencing depth.

The sequenced material came from memory CD4+ T cells sorted from blood. The cell subset or site label corresponds to: CD45RA-negative fraction. The sequence derives from a man aged 30 to 45 in good health.

DNA sequence: TGTGCCAGCAGTTACAGGTTTCGGATTTATCAGCCCCAGCATTTT. Translated, it reads CASSYRFRIYQPQHF. The rearranged segments are TRBV6-6 and TRBJ1-5; no D gene can be assigned with confidence. The germline V gene (reference sequence) supplies CDR1 MNHNY and CDR2 SVGAGI. From cysteine to phenylalanine, the CDR3 is 15 amino acids long. Only CDR3 DNA remains: 45 bases, in frame from the first base. Deletion took 2 bases off V and 5 bases off J, with a span of 13 bases between the germline ends.